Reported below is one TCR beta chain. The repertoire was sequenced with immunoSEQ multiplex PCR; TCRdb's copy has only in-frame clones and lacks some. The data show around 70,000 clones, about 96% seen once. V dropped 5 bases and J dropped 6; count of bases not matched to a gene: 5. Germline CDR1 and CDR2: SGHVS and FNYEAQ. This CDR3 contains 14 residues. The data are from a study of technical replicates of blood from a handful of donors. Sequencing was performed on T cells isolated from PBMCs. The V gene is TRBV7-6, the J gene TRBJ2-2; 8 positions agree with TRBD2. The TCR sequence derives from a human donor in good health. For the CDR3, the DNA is TGTGCCAGCAGCCAACTAGCGGATCCCGGGGAGCTGTTTTTT. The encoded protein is CASSQLADPGELFF.